This entry features one T cell receptor (beta chain) sequence. What it recognizes is unknown. The record originates from a study of T cell responses to AZD1222 COVID-19 vaccine. Background on the study: It was second doses at about 4 or about 12 weeks that were pooled.

Produced via immunoSEQ multiplex PCR; TCRdb's table is partial and in-frame only. The data hold about 120,000 clones, with approximately 85% observed a single time. Study outcomes and limitations: Repertoires were collected only later (after the peak T cell response had occurred). Nearly half of spike-specific TCRs reportedly target variant regions that are unmutated in the B.1.351 and B.1.1.7 variants. CD4 TCRs associated with vaccination spanned spike, dominating at 160-218 and 743-854.

V gave up 2 bases and J gave up 4 bases; unmatched junction bases: 7. Germline V gene lookup returns CDR1 LGHNT and CDR2 FRNRAP. The CDR3 contains 15 residues. This rearrangement joins TRBV12-5 to TRBJ2-7; 8 bases agree with TRBD1. Sequencing used peripheral blood, obtained on day 0 of AZD1222 vaccination. The source of this sequence is an adult in good health. The CDR3 nucleotides are TGTGCTAGTGGTTTGCTCCACAGGGGGGAGTACGAGCAGTACTTC. Its protein is CASGLLHRGEYEQYF.